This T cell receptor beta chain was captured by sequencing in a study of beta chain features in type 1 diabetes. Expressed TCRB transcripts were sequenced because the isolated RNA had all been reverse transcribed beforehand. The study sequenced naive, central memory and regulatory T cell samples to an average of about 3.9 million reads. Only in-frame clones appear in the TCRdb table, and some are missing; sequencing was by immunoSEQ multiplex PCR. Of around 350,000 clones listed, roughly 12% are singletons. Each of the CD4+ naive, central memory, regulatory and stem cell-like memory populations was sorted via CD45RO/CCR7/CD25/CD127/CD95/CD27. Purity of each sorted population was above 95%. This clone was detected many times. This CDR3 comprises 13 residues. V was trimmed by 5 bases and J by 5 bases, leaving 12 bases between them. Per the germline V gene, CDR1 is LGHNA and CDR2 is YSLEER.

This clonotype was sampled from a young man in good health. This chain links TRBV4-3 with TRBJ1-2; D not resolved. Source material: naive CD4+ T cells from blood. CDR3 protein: CASSASPRYGYTF. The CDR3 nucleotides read TGCGCCAGCAGCGCTTCACCGCGGTATGGCTACACCTTC.